This TCR beta chain was retrieved from a study of cytomegalovirus exposure and HLA in healthy donors. General observations from the study: Using the classifier, cytomegalovirus status was reportedly diagnosed with high specificity and sensitivity. Researchers reported from a later analysis that most CMV-associated TCR beta chains appeared HLA-restricted.

PCR employed 60 Vbeta and 13 Jbeta primers. This table comes from immunoSEQ multiplex PCR, and its TCRdb copy is limited to in-frame clones, with some not included. The table lists about 90,000 clones, around 80% of them singletons. V was clipped by 8 bases and J by 2 bases, with 9 bases between them. Per the germline V gene, CDR1 is MNHNS and CDR2 is SASEGT. This CDR3 has 12 residues. This clone was observed a handful of times. Its antigen is undetermined. Every donor was a healthy person donating bone marrow. The sample taken for sequencing was PBMCs. The clonotype comes from a man aged 25 to 40 in good health and CMV-seronegative. The chain carries TRBV6-1 and TRBJ1-1, with D unresolved. CDR3 residues: CASGSRNTEAFF. The CDR3 DNA reads as TGTGCCAGCGGTTCGCGAAACACTGAAGCTTTCTTT.